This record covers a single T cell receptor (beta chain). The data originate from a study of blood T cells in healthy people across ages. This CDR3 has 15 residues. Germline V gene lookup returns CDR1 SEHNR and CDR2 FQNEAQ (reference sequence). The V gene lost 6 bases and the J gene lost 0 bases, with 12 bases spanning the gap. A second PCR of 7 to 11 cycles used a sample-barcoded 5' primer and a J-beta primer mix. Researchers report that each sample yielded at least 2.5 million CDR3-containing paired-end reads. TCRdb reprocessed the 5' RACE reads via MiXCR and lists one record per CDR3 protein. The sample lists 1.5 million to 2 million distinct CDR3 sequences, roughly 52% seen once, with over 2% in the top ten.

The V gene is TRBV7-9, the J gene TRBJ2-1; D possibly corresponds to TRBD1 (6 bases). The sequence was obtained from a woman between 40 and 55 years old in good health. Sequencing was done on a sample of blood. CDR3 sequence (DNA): TGTGCCAGCAGTCTAACAGGGACCTCCTACAATGAGCAGTTCTTC. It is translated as CASSLTGTSYNEQFF. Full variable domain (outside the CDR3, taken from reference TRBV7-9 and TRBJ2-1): DTGVSQNPRHKITKRGQNVTFRCDPISEHNRLYWYRQTLGQGPEFLTYFQNEAQLEKSRLLSDRFSAERPKGSFSTLEIQRTEQGDSAMYLCASSLTGTSYNEQFFGPGTRLTVL.